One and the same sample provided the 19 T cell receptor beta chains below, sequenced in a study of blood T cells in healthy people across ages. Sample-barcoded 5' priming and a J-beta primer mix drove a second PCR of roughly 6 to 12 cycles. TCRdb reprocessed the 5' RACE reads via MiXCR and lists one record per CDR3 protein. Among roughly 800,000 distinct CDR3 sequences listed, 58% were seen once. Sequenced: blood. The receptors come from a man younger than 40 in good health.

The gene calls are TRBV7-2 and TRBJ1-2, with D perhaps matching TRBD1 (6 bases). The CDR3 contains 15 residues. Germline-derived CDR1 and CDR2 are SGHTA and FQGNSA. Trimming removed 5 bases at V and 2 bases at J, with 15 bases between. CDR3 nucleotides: TGTGCCAGCAGCGGAGCCGTCGGGACAAACTATGGCTACACCTTC. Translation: CASSGAVGTNYGYTF.

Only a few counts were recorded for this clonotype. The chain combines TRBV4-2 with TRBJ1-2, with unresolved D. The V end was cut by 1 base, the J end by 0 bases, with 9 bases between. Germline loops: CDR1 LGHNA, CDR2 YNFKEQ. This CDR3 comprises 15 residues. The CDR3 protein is CASSQASRTNYGYTF. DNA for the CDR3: TGTGCCAGCAGCCAAGCAAGCAGAACTAACTATGGCTACACCTTC.

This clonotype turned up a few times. The CDR3 loop reads CASSLAASVTDTQYF. For the CDR3, the DNA is TGTGCCAGCAGCTTAGCTGCATCAGTCACAGATACGCAGTATTTT. The rearrangement joins TRBV7-2 to TRBJ2-3; D ambiguous. V was shortened by 0 bases and J by 2 bases, with 9 bases between the two germline ends. Germline V gene data show CDR1 as SGHTA and CDR2 as FQGNSA. The CDR3 is made up of 15 amino acids.

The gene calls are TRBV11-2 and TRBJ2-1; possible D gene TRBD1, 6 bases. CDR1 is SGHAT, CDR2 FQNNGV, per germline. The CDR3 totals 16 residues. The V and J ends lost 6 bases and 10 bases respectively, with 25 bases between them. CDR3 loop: CASRFTGTLGSGEQFF. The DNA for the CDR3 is TGTGCCAGCAGATTCACCGGGACACTCGGATCGGGGGAGCAGTTCTTC.

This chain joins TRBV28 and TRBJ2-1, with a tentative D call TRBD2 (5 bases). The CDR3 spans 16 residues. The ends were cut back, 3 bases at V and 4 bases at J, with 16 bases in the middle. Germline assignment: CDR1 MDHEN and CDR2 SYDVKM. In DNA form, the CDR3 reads TGTGCCAGCAGTTTCTTCCCGGTCCGCGGGTACAATGAGCAGTTCTTC. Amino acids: CASSFFPVRGYNEQFF. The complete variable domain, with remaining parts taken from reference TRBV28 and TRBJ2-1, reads DVKVTQSSRYLVKRTGEKVFLECVQDMDHENMFWYRQDPGLGLRLIYFSYDVKMKEKGDIPEGYSVSREKKERFSLILESASTNQTSMYLCASSFFPVRGYNEQFFGPGTRLTVL.

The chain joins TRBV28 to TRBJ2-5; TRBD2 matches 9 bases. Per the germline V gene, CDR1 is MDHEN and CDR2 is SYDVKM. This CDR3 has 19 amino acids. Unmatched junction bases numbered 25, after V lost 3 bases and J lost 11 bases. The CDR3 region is CASSFPRFGLAINYNEQYF. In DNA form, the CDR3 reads TGTGCCAGCAGTTTCCCCCGGTTCGGACTAGCGATAAATTACAATGAGCAGTACTTC.

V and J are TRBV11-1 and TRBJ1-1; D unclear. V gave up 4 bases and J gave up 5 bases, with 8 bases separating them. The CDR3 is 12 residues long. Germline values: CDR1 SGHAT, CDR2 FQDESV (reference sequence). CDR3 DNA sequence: TGTGCCAGCAGCTGGGCGGGTACTGAAGCTTTCTTT. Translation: CASSWAGTEAFF.

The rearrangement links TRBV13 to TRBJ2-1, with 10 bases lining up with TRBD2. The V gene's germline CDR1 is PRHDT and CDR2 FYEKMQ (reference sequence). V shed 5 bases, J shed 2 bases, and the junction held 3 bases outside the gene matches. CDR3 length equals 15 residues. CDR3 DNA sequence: TGTGCCAGCAGCGGGACTAGCGCTCCCTACAATGAGCAGTTCTTC. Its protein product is CASSGTSAPYNEQFF.

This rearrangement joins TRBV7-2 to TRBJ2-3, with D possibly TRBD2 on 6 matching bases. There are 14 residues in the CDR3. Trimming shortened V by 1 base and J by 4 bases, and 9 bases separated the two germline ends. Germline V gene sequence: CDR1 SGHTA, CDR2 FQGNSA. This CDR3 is CASSLVAGSDTQYF. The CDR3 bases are TGTGCCAGCAGCTTAGTGGCGGGGTCAGATACGCAGTATTTT.

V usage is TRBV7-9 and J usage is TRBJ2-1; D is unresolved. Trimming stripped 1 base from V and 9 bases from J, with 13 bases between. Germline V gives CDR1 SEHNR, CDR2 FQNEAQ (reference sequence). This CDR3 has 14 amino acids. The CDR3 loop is CASSLGTSVGEQFF. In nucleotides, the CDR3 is TGTGCCAGCAGCTTAGGAACGAGTGTGGGTGAGCAGTTCTTC.

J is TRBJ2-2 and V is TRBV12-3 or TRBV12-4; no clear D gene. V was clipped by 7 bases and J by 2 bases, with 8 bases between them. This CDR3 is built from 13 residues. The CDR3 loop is CASTALNTGELFF. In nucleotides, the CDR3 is TGTGCCAGCACCGCACTCAACACCGGGGAGCTGTTTTTT.

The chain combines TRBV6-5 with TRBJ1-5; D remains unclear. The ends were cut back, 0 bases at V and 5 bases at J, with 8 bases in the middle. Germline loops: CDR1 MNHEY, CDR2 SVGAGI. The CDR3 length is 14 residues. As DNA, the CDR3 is TGTGCCAGCAGTTACTCCGTTGGGTATCAGCCCCAGCATTTT. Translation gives CASSYSVGYQPQHF.

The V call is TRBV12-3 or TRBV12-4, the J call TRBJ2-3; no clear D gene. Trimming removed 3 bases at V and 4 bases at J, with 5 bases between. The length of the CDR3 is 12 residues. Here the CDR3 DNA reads TGTGCCAGCAGTTTTGTCGCAGATACGCAGTATTTT. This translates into CASSFVADTQYF.

The CDR3 region is CSARDWTGGKETQYF. CDR3 in DNA: TGCAGTGCTAGAGATTGGACAGGGGGGAAAGAGACCCAGTACTTC. V and J are TRBV20-1 and TRBJ2-5; 10 positions match TRBD1. The CDR3 length is 15 residues. The J segment lost 3 bases and the V segment lost 0 bases, leaving 4 bases of the junction unmatched. Looked up from germline, CDR1 is DFQATT and CDR2 is SNEGSKA (reference sequence).

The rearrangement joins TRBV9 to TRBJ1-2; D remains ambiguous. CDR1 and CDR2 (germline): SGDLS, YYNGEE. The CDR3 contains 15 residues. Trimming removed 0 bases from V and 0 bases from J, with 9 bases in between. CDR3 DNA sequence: TGTGCCAGCAGCGTAGCCAGCGGAGCTAACTATGGCTACACCTTC. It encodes CASSVASGANYGYTF.

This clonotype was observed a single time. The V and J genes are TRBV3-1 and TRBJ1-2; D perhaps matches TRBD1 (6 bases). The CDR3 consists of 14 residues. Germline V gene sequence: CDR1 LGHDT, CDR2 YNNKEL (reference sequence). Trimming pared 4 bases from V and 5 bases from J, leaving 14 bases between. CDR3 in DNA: TGTGCCAGCAGCCTTCCCGGGACATCTTATGGCTACACCTTC. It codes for CASSLPGTSYGYTF.

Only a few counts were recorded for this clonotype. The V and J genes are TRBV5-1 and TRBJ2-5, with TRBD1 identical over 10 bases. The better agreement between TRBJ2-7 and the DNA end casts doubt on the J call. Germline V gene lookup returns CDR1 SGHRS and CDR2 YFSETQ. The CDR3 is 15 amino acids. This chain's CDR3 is CASSFGDRGLYEQYF. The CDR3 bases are TGCGCCAGCAGCTTCGGGGACAGGGGACTGTACGAGCAGTACTTC.

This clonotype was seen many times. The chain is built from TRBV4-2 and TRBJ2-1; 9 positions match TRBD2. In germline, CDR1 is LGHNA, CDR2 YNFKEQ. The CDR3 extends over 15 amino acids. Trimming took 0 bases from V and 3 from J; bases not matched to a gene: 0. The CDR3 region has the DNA TGTGCCAGCAGCCAAGAGCGGGGGGGCTACAATGAGCAGTTCTTC. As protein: CASSQERGGYNEQFF.

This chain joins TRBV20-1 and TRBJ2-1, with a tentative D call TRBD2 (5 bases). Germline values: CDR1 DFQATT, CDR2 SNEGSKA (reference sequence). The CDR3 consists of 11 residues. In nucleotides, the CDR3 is TGCACAGGACTGGCTTACAATGAGCAGTTCTTC. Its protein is CTGLAYNEQFF.